This T cell receptor beta chain is drawn from a study of control samples from healthy donors and cancer patients. Generated by immunoSEQ multiplex PCR, the TCRdb table keeps only in-frame clones and is missing some. The repertoire holds 150,000 or so clones, with around 93% as singletons. Between the trimmed V and J ends, which lost 2 bases and 3 bases, there was a span of 5 bases. The germline V gene has CDR1 LNHDA and CDR2 SQIVND (reference sequence). The CDR3 length is 13 residues. The origin of this receptor is a woman between 55 and 75 years old in good health. The gene calls are TRBV19 and TRBJ2-1; D not certain. The sequencing sample was made of blood. The CDR3 is CASSISNYNEQFF. The CDR3 nucleotides read TGTGCCAGTAGTATATCCAACTACAATGAGCAGTTCTTC.